This TCR beta chain was sequenced during a study of T cell repertoires in aging, cancer and after chemotherapy. In the case of this clonotype: Its specificity is not known.

The germline V gene encodes CDR1 WNHNN and CDR2 SYGVQD (reference sequence). V lost 4 bases, J lost 7 bases, and 12 bases lay in between. This CDR3 comprises 13 residues. Rearranged V-D-J TRB sequences were amplified with a mixed TRB-A/B primer pool. TCRdb called the multiplex PCR reads again in MiXCR, with one record for every CDR3 protein. The sample holds fewer than 3,000 distinct CDR3 sequences, approximately 25% seen once. Findings and caveats of the study: Untreated cancer patients had significantly lower blood TCR diversity than age-matched healthy donors. In cancer patients, declining TCR diversity with age involved lost richness and lost evenness.

The template was genomic DNA from peripheral blood, not RNA. J is TRBJ2-3 and V is TRBV10-1, with D possibly matching TRBD1 (6 bases). The clonotype originates from a human donor with a solid tumor. The material sequenced was blood. This CDR3 is CASSGGHVNTQYF. CDR3 in DNA: TGCGCCAGCAGTGGGGGACATGTAAATACGCAGTATTTT.